The 31 T cell receptor beta chains listed next were all sequenced from one sample in a study of T cell responses to AZD1222 COVID-19 vaccine (dated by TCRdb to the early 2020s). Read against the paper, the sample's time point label means: baseline before first vaccination. The method behind the library was the immunoSEQ multiplex PCR assay. Not all clones reach the TCRdb copy of this immuneACCESS table, which keeps in-frame sequences only. Checked studies attribute under half of the gap to unresolved V genes and leave the rest unexplained. The sample table lists approximately 120,000 clones, about 86% of them with a count of one. More than 10% of the sample lies in the top ten. The sample consisted of peripheral blood, taken on day 0 of AZD1222 vaccination. The receptors here all came from an adult in good health.

The V gene is TRBV7-9, the J gene TRBJ1-1; D ambiguous. Germline V CDR1 and CDR2: SEHNR, FQNEAQ (reference sequence). Trimming stripped 1 base from V and 11 bases from J, with 11 bases between. The CDR3 sequence is 12 residues long. The CDR3 DNA sequence: TGTGCCAGCAGCTTAGTTGGGAGTTGGGCTTTCTTT. Translating it yields CASSLVGSWAFF.

The CDR3 DNA reads TGTGCCAGCGATAACCGGGACAGTTACAATGAGCAGTTCTTC. It translates to CASDNRDSYNEQFF. The rearrangement uses TRBV19 and TRBJ2-1, with 7 positions matching TRBD1. V shed 9 bases, J shed 4 bases, and the junction held 9 bases outside the gene matches. CDR1 and CDR2 (germline): LNHDA, SQIVND (reference sequence). CDR3 length: 14 amino acids.

The V and J genes are TRBV15 and TRBJ1-2; 8 positions match TRBD1. Germline V lookup: CDR1 LNHNV, CDR2 YYDKDF (reference sequence). V shed 0 bases, J shed 6 bases, and the junction held 6 bases outside the gene matches. CDR3 length: 15 residues. In DNA form, the CDR3 reads TGTGCCACCAGCAGAGATCTCGCAGGGGGCCATGGCTACACCTTC. Protein sequence: CATSRDLAGGHGYTF.

The V and J genes are TRBV9 and TRBJ2-2; possible D gene TRBD2, 5 bases. The CDR3 consists of 16 residues. CDR1 SGDLS and CDR2 YYNGEE come from the germline V gene. V was clipped by 3 bases and J by 4 bases, with 16 bases between them. The CDR3 DNA follows: TGTGCCAGCAGCGCCCATTCGTCCCGGGGCACCGGGGAGCTGTTTTTT. Amino acid sequence: CASSAHSSRGTGELFF.

V is TRBV6-6 and J is TRBJ2-7, with D tentatively TRBD1 or TRBD2 (5 bases each). CDR1 MNHNY and CDR2 SVGAGI come from the germline V gene (reference sequence). Trimming left V 5 bases short and J 1 base short, with 9 bases between. CDR3 length: 13 residues. The CDR3 sequence is CASSRDGSYEQYF. CDR3 coding DNA: TGTGCCAGCAGTCGGGACGGTTCCTACGAGCAGTACTTC.

V usage is TRBV7-8 and J usage is TRBJ1-2, with 8 bases that match TRBD1. Germline values: CDR1 SGHVS, CDR2 FQNEAQ. V was clipped by 0 bases and J by 8 bases; unmatched bases: 5. The CDR3 loop spans 14 amino acids. DNA of the CDR3: TGTGCCAGCAGCTTAGCGGGCAGGGGGCACGGCTACACCTTC. Protein sequence: CASSLAGRGHGYTF.

V is TRBV5-4 and J is TRBJ2-5; 7 nucleotides agree with TRBD1. The CDR3 sequence is 14 residues long. Germline V lookup: CDR1 SGHNT, CDR2 YYREEE (reference sequence). After removal of 4 bases from V and 3 bases from J, the junction contained 6 bases not matched to a gene. CDR3 protein: CASSVDRVKETQYF. CDR3 bases: TGTGCCAGCAGCGTAGACAGGGTAAAAGAGACCCAGTACTTC.

The chain joins TRBV19 to TRBJ2-2, with a weak D call TRBD2 (6 bases). Trimming stripped 1 base from V and 3 bases from J, with 9 bases between. The germline V gene has CDR1 LNHDA and CDR2 SQIVND (reference sequence). The CDR3 contains 15 residues. In DNA form, the CDR3 reads TGTGCCAGTAGTATAGGGAGGGCCGACACCGGGGAGCTGTTTTTT. Amino acids: CASSIGRADTGELFF.

V gene TRBV7-3 combines with J gene TRBJ2-5, with D unresolved. In germline, CDR1 is SGHTA, CDR2 FQGTGA. Trimming took off 3 bases at V and 2 bases at J, with 7 bases between the two ends. This CDR3 region has 13 residues. The CDR3 nucleotides read TGTGCCAGCAGCTTGGAACGGCAAGAGACCCAGTACTTC. Amino acids: CASSLERQETQYF.

This clone was counted between two and nine times. This sequence joins TRBV19 and TRBJ1-1; 8 nucleotides line up with TRBD1. CDR3 length: 12 residues. V lost 5 bases to trimming and J lost 6 bases; unmatched junction nucleotides: 2. The germline V gene encodes CDR1 LNHDA and CDR2 SQIVND (reference sequence). CDR3 region: CASSLQGAEAFF. The CDR3 DNA is TGTGCCAGTAGTCTACAGGGGGCTGAAGCTTTCTTT. Together with reference TRBV19 and TRBJ1-1, the CDR3 gives the full variable domain: DGGITQSPKYLFRKEGQNVTLSCEQNLNHDAMYWYRQDPGQGLRLIYYSQIVNDFQKGDIAEGYSVSREKKESFPLTVTSAQKNPTAFYLCASSLQGAEAFFGQGTRLTVV.

The J gene is TRBJ2-7, the V gene TRBV6-5; D could derive from TRBD1 or TRBD2 (5 bases each). V lost 8 bases and J lost 6, with 20 bases in between. This CDR3 spans 14 amino acids. Germline V CDR1 and CDR2: MNHEY, SVGAGI. The chain's CDR3 is CASDRTGTPSEQYF. CDR3 nucleotides: TGTGCCAGCGATAGGACCGGGACCCCCTCCGAGCAGTACTTC.

A few counts support this clone. The chain combines TRBV5-6 with TRBJ2-2; D unclear. Germline V gene lookup returns CDR1 SGHDT and CDR2 YYEEEE. The CDR3 totals 15 residues. V was pared by 4 bases and J by 7 bases, with 17 bases between. CDR3 DNA: TGTGCCAGCAGCCTCCTCCGGCAAACTGGCGGGGAGCTGTTTTTT. Translating it yields CASSLLRQTGGELFF.

This clone has only one observation. This rearrangement joins TRBV19 to TRBJ1-5, with 7 bases that match TRBD1. CDR3 length: 16 amino acids. V lost 5 bases and J lost 5; bases outside the gene matches: 12. Germline CDR1 is LNHDA and CDR2 is SQIVND (reference sequence). CDR3 DNA sequence: TGTGCCAGTAGTTTCCAGGGAGGGGGCGGAGATCAGCCCCAGCATTTT. Amino acids: CASSFQGGGGDQPQHF.

V and J are TRBV7-3 and TRBJ1-2; 8 bases map to TRBD1. CDR1 is SGHTA and CDR2 is FQGTGA in the germline V gene. The V segment lost 5 bases and the J segment 0 bases; nucleotides outside the gene matches: 5. There are 15 residues in the CDR3. CDR3 protein: CASSPRQGPNYGYTF. CDR3 in DNA: TGTGCCAGCAGCCCGAGACAGGGGCCTAACTATGGCTACACCTTC.

This chain connects TRBV27 to TRBJ1-6; D gene unclear. From germline, CDR1 is MNHEY and CDR2 SMNVEV (reference sequence). With 2 bases removed from V and 7 bases from J, the gap between germline ends came to 15 bases. The CDR3 spans 16 residues. This CDR3 is CASSLENRGSNSPLHF. CDR3 nucleotide sequence: TGTGCCAGCAGTTTAGAAAATCGGGGTTCAAATTCACCCCTCCACTTT.

This chain joins TRBV28 and TRBJ1-2; unclear D gene. CDR1 and CDR2 from the germline V gene are MDHEN and SYDVKM. Trimming stripped 7 bases from V and 5 bases from J, with 23 bases between. The CDR3 sequence is 16 residues long. The chain's CDR3 is CASTLTATKRGYGYTF. The CDR3 bases are TGTGCCAGCACCCTGACGGCGACTAAAAGAGGGTATGGCTACACCTTC.

The chain uses TRBV5-1 and TRBJ2-5; D gene uncertain. Per the germline V gene, CDR1 is SGHRS and CDR2 is YFSETQ. V shed 3 bases and J shed 5 bases, with 14 bases lying between them. The CDR3 is 14 amino acids. DNA of the CDR3: TGCGCCAGCAGCTCGTGGCAGGCTTTGGAGACCCAGTACTTC. The encoded protein is CASSSWQALETQYF.

The rearrangement joins TRBV5-1 to TRBJ1-4; 11 nucleotides match TRBD1. The CDR3 is made up of 17 amino acids. Trimming took 4 bases from V and 3 from J; bases not matched to a gene: 8. Germline CDR1 SGHRS, CDR2 YFSETQ. Here the CDR3 reads CASSRGQGAVANEKLFF. Written as DNA, the CDR3 is TGCGCCAGCAGCCGCGGACAGGGGGCTGTAGCTAATGAAAAACTGTTTTTT.

The genes are TRBV29-1 and TRBJ2-7; D is possibly TRBD2 (5 bases). The CDR3 sequence is 13 residues long. Trimming took off 6 bases at V and 4 bases at J, with 16 bases between the two ends. The germline V gene encodes CDR1 SQVTM and CDR2 ANQGSEA. CDR3 sequence reads: CSVQARVGYEQYF. The CDR3 nucleotides read TGCAGCGTCCAGGCGAGGGTGGGGTACGAGCAGTACTTC.

This rearrangement joins TRBV29-1 to TRBJ2-3; D might be TRBD2 (5 bases). Germline CDR1 and CDR2: SQVTM and ANQGSEA. The CDR3 sequence is 13 residues long. The V end lost 7 bases, the J end lost 1 base, and 12 bases lay between the germline ends. CDR3 amino acids: CSGREGGTDTQYF. CDR3 DNA sequence: TGCAGCGGCCGCGAGGGAGGCACAGATACGCAGTATTTT.

V gene TRBV27 combines with J gene TRBJ2-3, with a possible D match to TRBD2 (5 bases). Germline CDR1 reads MNHEY; CDR2 reads SMNVEV (reference sequence). The ends were cut back, 8 bases at V and 1 base at J, with 13 bases in the middle. CDR3 length equals 14 residues. This CDR3 reads CASRKGGGTDTQYF. Here the CDR3 DNA reads TGTGCCAGCCGCAAAGGAGGAGGCACAGATACGCAGTATTTT.

CDR3 DNA sequence: TGTGCCAGCTCAGCCCTGTCGGATGAAAAACTGTTTTTT. This sequence encodes CASSALSDEKLFF. The chain couples TRBV18 to TRBJ1-4; D not resolved. This CDR3 comprises 13 residues. V shed 5 bases and J shed 6 bases, with 10 bases lying between them. CDR1 KGHSH and CDR2 LQKENI come from the germline V gene.

CDR3 amino acids: CASGGTGELFF. CDR3 in DNA: TGTGCCAGTGGGGGCACCGGGGAGCTGTTTTTT. The chain combines TRBV3-1 (or the pseudogene TRBV3-2) with TRBJ2-2; D tentatively reads TRBD1 or TRBD2 (5 bases each). V gave up 9 bases and J gave up 4 bases, with 6 bases separating them. Germline loops: CDR1 LGHDT, CDR2 YNNKEL (reference sequence). The CDR3 runs to 11 residues.

This clone was found once. The rearrangement joins TRBV19 to TRBJ1-2, with a weak D call TRBD1 (6 bases). Per the germline V gene, CDR1 is LNHDA and CDR2 is SQIVND (reference sequence). The CDR3 length is 13 residues. V lost 7 bases, J lost 8 bases, and 17 bases lay in between. CDR3: CASTLGASMGYTF. CDR3 DNA sequence: TGTGCCAGTACCTTGGGGGCCTCTATGGGCTACACCTTC.

V and J are TRBV6-6 and TRBJ2-7; D remains unclear. CDR1 MNHNY and CDR2 SVGAGI come from the germline V gene (reference sequence). Trimming left V 6 bases short and J 3 bases short, with 15 bases between. CDR3 length: 14 amino acids. Here the CDR3 reads CASSRSRGDYEQYF. The CDR3 nucleotides are TGTGCCAGCAGCCGCTCGAGAGGCGACTACGAGCAGTACTTC.

The CDR3 here is CASSLGGTRVNYEQYF. DNA for the CDR3: TGTGCCAGCAGCTTAGGAGGGACTCGTGTCAACTACGAGCAGTACTTC. The rearrangement joins TRBV7-2 to TRBJ2-7; weak D call: TRBD2 (6 bases). CDR1 and CDR2 from the germline V gene are SGHTA and FQGNSA. V was shortened by 1 base and J by 3 bases, with 16 bases between the two germline ends. The CDR3 loop spans 16 amino acids.

The V call is TRBV28, the J call TRBJ1-1, with D tentatively TRBD1 (5 bases). The CDR3 length is 15 residues. The V end lost 3 bases, the J end lost 4 bases, and 15 bases lay between the germline ends. CDR1 and CDR2 (germline): MDHEN, SYDVKM. The CDR3 region is CASSLDTLSPTEAFF. DNA of the CDR3: TGTGCCAGCAGTTTGGACACCCTATCTCCCACTGAAGCTTTCTTT.

The gene calls are TRBV19 and TRBJ2-3, with 8 bases identical to TRBD1. The CDR3 runs to 18 residues. J lost 4 bases, V lost 5 bases, and 17 bases had no gene match. Germline V gives CDR1 LNHDA, CDR2 SQIVND (reference sequence). The CDR3 region is CASSLRDRGSTIADTQYF. The CDR3 region has the DNA TGTGCCAGTAGTCTCCGAGACAGGGGTTCCACTATTGCAGATACGCAGTATTTT.

This clone has only one observation. The rearrangement uses TRBV15 and TRBJ1-2, with 7 bases aligning to TRBD1. Germline V lookup: CDR1 LNHNV, CDR2 YYDKDF (reference sequence). CDR3 length: 11 amino acids. Germline trimming cut 4 bases from V and 13 bases from J; bases unmatched to any gene: 6. DNA of the CDR3: TGTGCCACCAGCACTGACAGGGTTTCCACCTTC. Translation: CATSTDRVSTF.

The chain links TRBV19 to TRBJ2-7; TRBD1 matches at 9 bases. This CDR3 contains 15 residues. The germline V gene encodes CDR1 LNHDA and CDR2 SQIVND (reference sequence). J was trimmed by 4 bases and V by 5 bases; bases with no gene match: 9. The CDR3 loop is CASSQPGTGRYEQYF. CDR3 nucleotide sequence: TGTGCCAGTAGTCAACCCGGGACAGGGAGATACGAGCAGTACTTC.

V and J are TRBV6-5 and TRBJ1-2; no definite D call. Trimming pared 4 bases from V and 4 bases from J, leaving 16 bases between. Germline assignment: CDR1 MNHEY and CDR2 SVGAGI. CDR3 length: 15 amino acids. CDR3 bases: TGTGCCAGCAGTTCCGCATCCCTAGGAGCCTATGGCTACACCTTC. It is translated as CASSSASLGAYGYTF.